This TCR beta chain was identified in a study of high-grade serous ovarian cancer treatment subgroups. Germline values: CDR1 MRHNA, CDR2 SNTAGT. V lost 4 bases and J 0 bases, leaving 10 bases between the germline ends. The CDR3 contains 14 residues. Generated by immunoSEQ multiplex PCR, the TCRdb table keeps only in-frame clones and is missing some. The sample yields roughly 6,000 clones, approximately 70% seen once. The tumor samples were collected prior to definitive surgery or chemotherapy. Sequencing input: tumor tissue. This receptor was taken from a human donor with high-grade serous ovarian cancer. This chain joins TRBV6-4 and TRBJ2-7, with a tentative D call TRBD2 (6 bases). The DNA of the CDR3 is TGTGCCAGCAGTGGCGGGGTGATCTCCTACGAGCAGTACTTC. It encodes CASSGGVISYEQYF.